Listed here are 9 T cell receptor beta chains from one sample, sequenced in a study of blood T cell repertoires in COVID-19. Libraries were prepared by immunoSEQ multiplex PCR; TCRdb keeps only in-frame clonotypes and omits some of them. In the table there are about 130,000 clones, around 82% of which are singletons. Sequencing was carried out using peripheral blood. All receptors come from a man aged 25-45 years with COVID-19, enrolled during active disease.

This clone turned up a few times. This rearrangement joins TRBV7-3 to TRBJ1-1; TRBD1 aligns across 7 bases. The CDR3 is 13 amino acids. The germline V gene has CDR1 SGHTA and CDR2 FQGTGA. The junction had 9 bases not matched to a gene; V was cut back by 6 bases and J by 8 bases. The CDR3 DNA follows: TGTGCCAGCAGTAAAACCGGGACAGACGAAGCTTTCTTT. It codes for CASSKTGTDEAFF. Using reference TRBV7-3 and TRBJ1-1 for the parts outside the CDR3, the full variable domain is GAGVSQTPSNKVTEKGKYVELRCDPISGHTALYWYRQSLGQGPEFLIYFQGTGAADDSGLPNDRFFAVRPEGSVSTLKIQRTERGDSAVYLCASSKTGTDEAFFGQGTRLTVV.

The rearrangement joins TRBV6-5 to TRBJ1-1; no firm D call. In germline, CDR1 is MNHEY, CDR2 SVGAGI. CDR3 size: 13 residues. Trimming cost V 5 bases and J 7 bases, with 14 bases left between them. The CDR3 protein is CASSPLWQFEAFF. The CDR3 region has the DNA TGTGCCAGCAGTCCTCTCTGGCAGTTTGAAGCTTTCTTT.

This chain joins TRBV3-1 (or the pseudogene TRBV3-2) and TRBJ2-1; TRBD1 might be the D (6 bases). The CDR3 has 15 amino acids. V lost 1 base to trimming and J lost 5 bases, with 12 bases between them. Germline V gene data show CDR1 as LGHDT and CDR2 as YNNKEL (reference sequence). For the CDR3, the DNA is TGTGCCAGCAGCCAAGTAACAGGGCTGAACAATGAGCAGTTCTTC. Translating it yields CASSQVTGLNNEQFF.

This chain joins TRBV13 and TRBJ2-7, with 9 bases lining up with TRBD1. The CDR3 covers 16 residues. The trim removed 7 bases at V and 2 bases at J, leaving 12 bases unmatched. The germline CDR1 and CDR2 sequences are PRHDT and FYEKMQ (reference sequence). CDR3 in DNA: TGTGCCAGCACCAAGTTGCTGGGACAGGGTCCCTACGAGCAGTACTTC. Protein: CASTKLLGQGPYEQYF.

The rearrangement uses TRBV19 and TRBJ2-5, with D perhaps matching TRBD2 (6 bases). The germline V gene encodes CDR1 LNHDA and CDR2 SQIVND (reference sequence). The CDR3 covers 17 residues. V dropped 3 bases and J dropped 1 base, with 18 bases sitting between them. The CDR3 region is CASSMYGAGQGQETQYF. In DNA, the CDR3 is TGTGCCAGTAGTATGTATGGGGCGGGGCAAGGCCAAGAGACCCAGTACTTC.

The chain employs TRBV2 and TRBJ2-7; maybe TRBD1 (5 bases). The germline CDR1 and CDR2 sequences are SNHLY and FYNNEI. V lost 3 bases and J lost 2, with 14 bases in between. This CDR3 spans 15 amino acids. CDR3 residues: CASSDQGRAAYEQYF. The CDR3 DNA is TGTGCCAGCAGTGACCAGGGTAGGGCGGCCTACGAGCAGTACTTC.

This clone was recorded only once. The chain carries TRBV5-5 and TRBJ1-6; perhaps TRBD1 as D (6 bases). Trimming removed 5 bases from V and 1 base from J, with 13 bases in between. CDR1 SGHKS and CDR2 YYEKEE come from the germline V gene (reference sequence). This CDR3 is built from 16 residues. CDR3 sequence reads: CASRMDRGSYNSPLHF. In nucleotides, the CDR3 is TGTGCCAGCAGGATGGACAGAGGATCCTATAATTCACCCCTCCACTTT.

The chain is built from TRBV19 and TRBJ2-7; a possible D gene is TRBD2 (6 bases). V shed 1 base and J shed 3 bases, with 13 bases lying between them. The germline V gene has CDR1 LNHDA and CDR2 SQIVND (reference sequence). This CDR3 contains 15 residues. CDR3 nucleotides: TGTGCCAGTAGTATAGCGGGACTTCCCTACTACGAGCAGTACTTC. Amino acids: CASSIAGLPYYEQYF.

The table lists this clone with a few counts. The chain is built from TRBV2 and TRBJ1-2, with D maybe TRBD1 (6 bases). The CDR3 is 15 amino acids. Trimming shortened V by 0 bases and J by 4 bases, and 12 bases separated the two germline ends. Germline V lookup: CDR1 SNHLY, CDR2 FYNNEI. The CDR3, as DNA: TGTGCCAGCAGTGAAGCTCGGGGACATGGCTATGGCTACACCTTC. As protein: CASSEARGHGYGYTF. Full variable domain (outside the CDR3, taken from reference TRBV2 and TRBJ1-2): EPEVTQTPSHQVTQMGQEVILRCVPISNHLYFYWYRQILGQKVEFLVSFYNNEISEKSEIFDDQFSVERPDGSNFTLKIRSTKLEDSAMYFCASSEARGHGYGYTFGSGTRLTVV.